This T cell receptor beta chain was recorded in a study of naive and memory T cell subsets. The SP2 primer and nested alpha and beta constant region primers amplified ligated cDNA in four rounds. One entry per CDR3 protein, called by TCRdb with MiXCR from the UMI-ligation and nested PCR reads. This sample has 20,000 to 25,000 distinct CDR3 sequences, with 4.5% to 7% found just once. Documented treatment: skin biopsy from PPD injection site in Mantoux-positive individual. The library had UMIs added by 3' ligation of an oligonucleotide to TCR cDNA. Skin biopsies came from PPD injection sites in Mantoux-positive individuals. This CDR3 is 19 amino acids long. Trimming took off 0 bases at V and 6 bases at J, with 24 bases between the two ends. Germline V gene data show CDR1 as MGHRA and CDR2 as YSYEKL. Ten or more counts support this clonotype.

This chain joins TRBV4-1 and TRBJ2-1, with D possibly being TRBD1 or TRBD2 (6 bases each). The TCR comes from an adult in good health. The sequenced sample was skin, obtained from a tuberculin skin test site. CDR3 region: CASSQDSSVVGGLSNEQFF. CDR3 in DNA: TGCGCCAGCAGCCAAGATAGTAGCGTGGTGGGGGGCTTGTCCAATGAGCAGTTCTTC.